This paragraph reports one TCR beta chain. This entry belongs to a study of cytomegalovirus exposure and HLA in healthy donors. This CDR3 is 12 amino acids long. V lost 10 bases and J 5 bases, leaving 13 bases between the germline ends. Germline CDR1 and CDR2: SGHDT and YYEEEE. Each donor was nominally healthy when sampled (though unrecorded immune exposures were likely). 60 Vbeta and 13 Jbeta primers were used in PCR. TCRdb keeps only in-frame clones here, not all; method: immunoSEQ multiplex PCR. The sample lists 77,000 or so clones; about 79% were seen once. The TCR comes from a woman in her thirties or forties in good health and CMV-seronegative. Sequencing input: PBMCs. The chain uses TRBV5-6 and TRBJ2-1, with D hard to call. CDR3 residues: CAGGNQNNEQFF. The CDR3, as DNA: TGTGCCGGCGGAAACCAAAACAATGAGCAGTTCTTC.